What follows are 26 T cell receptor beta chains derived from one specimen sequenced in a study of a mutant IDH1 vaccine in newly diagnosed glioma. Time point denoted: week 5, during vaccination. One vaccine dose held 300 ug of mutant IDH1 20-mer peptide and came with topical imiquimod. The antigens of these receptors remain unknown. Clones were read by immunoSEQ multiplex PCR, and TCRdb kept only the in-frame ones, dropping some. The table has 60,000 or so clones, 82% seen once. The sequencing here drew on PBMCs, taken from a glioma patient whose treatment included an IDH1 peptide vaccine. The source is a young woman with glioma. Some clones in this sample may be carry-over from other donors' samples.

The V call is TRBV6-1, the J call TRBJ2-5; 11 positions agree with TRBD1. V lost 2 bases to trimming and J lost 4 bases; unmatched junction nucleotides: 9. The CDR3 totals 17 residues. In germline, CDR1 is MNHNS, CDR2 SASEGT. In DNA form, the CDR3 reads TGTGCCAGCAGTGAACCTAGGACAGGGGGCATCCGAGAGACCCAGTACTTC. It is translated as CASSEPRTGGIRETQYF.

This rearrangement joins TRBV13 to TRBJ2-1; D gene unclear. With 1 base removed from V and 4 bases from J, the gap between germline ends came to 8 bases. The CDR3 extends over 14 amino acids. From germline, CDR1 is PRHDT and CDR2 FYEKMQ (reference sequence). CDR3: CASSLEASYNEQFF. The CDR3, as DNA: TGTGCCAGCAGCTTAGAAGCTAGTTACAATGAGCAGTTCTTC.

The rearrangement joins TRBV5-6 to TRBJ1-5; D not certain. The CDR3 extends over 13 amino acids. V dropped 4 bases and J dropped 3 bases, with 8 bases sitting between them. The V gene's germline CDR1 is SGHDT and CDR2 YYEEEE. The CDR3 here is CASSVGHNQPQHF. For the CDR3, the DNA is TGTGCCAGCAGCGTGGGCCACAATCAGCCCCAGCATTTT. The variable domain in full, completed from reference TRBV5-6 and TRBJ1-5, reads DAGVTQSPTHLIKTRGQQVTLRCSPKSGHDTVSWYQQALGQGPQFIFQYYEEEERQRGNFPDRFSGHQFPNYSSELNVNALLLGDSALYLCASSVGHNQPQHFGDGTRLSIL.

This clone was found a few times. The chain links TRBV7-9 to TRBJ1-2; TRBD1 is a possible D gene (5 bases). Germline V gene sequence: CDR1 SEHNR, CDR2 FQNEAQ (reference sequence). V lost 1 base and J 4 bases, leaving 13 bases between the germline ends. The CDR3 runs to 15 residues. This CDR3 reads CASSLDQGLGYGYTF. The CDR3 bases are TGTGCCAGCAGCTTAGACCAGGGCCTAGGCTATGGCTACACCTTC.

The chain uses TRBV6-5 and TRBJ1-5; 9 nucleotides align to TRBD1. V was pared by 6 bases and J by 7 bases, with 4 bases of the junction left unmatched. CDR3 size: 13 residues. From germline, CDR1 is MNHEY and CDR2 SVGAGI. Here the CDR3 DNA reads TGTGCCAGCAGCCCTACAGGGGGCCAGCCCCAGCATTTT. This codes for CASSPTGGQPQHF.

The V gene is TRBV5-1, the J gene TRBJ1-2; D is unresolved. Trimming removed 0 bases from V and 3 bases from J, with 12 bases in between. There are 15 residues in the CDR3. Germline CDR1 and CDR2: SGHRS and YFSETQ. The CDR3 DNA sequence: TGCGCCAGCAGCTTGGAACGGGGTTCGTACTATGGCTACACCTTC. Its translation is CASSLERGSYYGYTF.

V is TRBV21-1 and J is TRBJ2-7; TRBD2 is the table's D call, not checked against the DNA. TRBV21-1 is a pseudogene segment. The CDR3 has 15 amino acids. This CDR3 reads CASRHPGLVWHEQYF. The CDR3 DNA is TGTGCCAGCAGACACCCGGGACTAGTCTGGCACGAGCAGTACTTC.

The gene calls are TRBV6-1 and TRBJ2-2, with 12 bases that match TRBD2. The V gene end was trimmed by 2 bases and the J gene end by 6 bases; junction bases not matched to a gene: 1. Per germline, CDR1 MNHNS and CDR2 SASEGT. CDR3 size: 15 residues. Here the CDR3 DNA reads TGTGCCAGCAGTGAACTAGCGGGGGGGCCCGGGGAGCTGTTTTTT. Amino acids: CASSELAGGPGELFF.

DNA for the CDR3: TGTGCCAGTAGTCCTATGACAGGGGCTGGATACGAGCAGTACTTC. It codes for CASSPMTGAGYEQYF. The V call is TRBV19, the J call TRBJ2-7, with 8 bases that match TRBD1. CDR1 and CDR2 from the germline V gene are LNHDA and SQIVND (reference sequence). The CDR3 length is 15 residues. The V segment lost 5 bases and the J segment 4 bases; nucleotides outside the gene matches: 10. Looking up the rest from reference TRBV19 and TRBJ2-7 gives the full variable domain: DGGITQSPKYLFRKEGQNVTLSCEQNLNHDAMYWYRQDPGQGLRLIYYSQIVNDFQKGDIAEGYSVSREKKESFPLTVTSAQKNPTAFYLCASSPMTGAGYEQYFGPGTRLTVT.

V and J are TRBV5-4 and TRBJ2-3, with 10 bases lining up with TRBD1. The CDR3 is 15 amino acids. After removal of 2 bases from V and 6 bases from J, the junction contained 6 bases not matched to a gene. The germline CDR1 and CDR2 sequences are SGHNT and YYREEE (reference sequence). CDR3 sequence (DNA): TGTGCCAGCAGCTTCCTTCGGACAGGGGGGGATACGCAGTATTTT. Translation gives CASSFLRTGGDTQYF.

V usage is TRBV7-9 and J usage is TRBJ2-2; D gene ambiguous. This CDR3 has 12 residues. Germline-derived CDR1 and CDR2 are SEHNR and FQNEAQ (reference sequence). The V gene lost 3 bases and the J gene lost 4 bases, with 3 bases spanning the gap. The CDR3 sequence: CASSFSTGELFF. DNA for the CDR3: TGTGCCAGCAGCTTCAGCACCGGGGAGCTGTTTTTT.

The chain links TRBV5-1 to TRBJ2-1, with D possibly called TRBD1 or TRBD2 (5 bases each). Deletions cut 2 bases from V and 7 bases from J, with 10 bases between. CDR1 is SGHRS and CDR2 is YFSETQ in the germline V gene. This CDR3 is built from 13 residues. CDR3 residues: CASSFSGTNEQFF. CDR3 DNA: TGCGCCAGCAGCTTCTCCGGGACGAATGAGCAGTTCTTC.

This clone appeared a few times. The rearrangement joins TRBV9 to TRBJ2-2; no firm D call. The CDR3 has 14 residues. Germline loops: CDR1 SGDLS, CDR2 YYNGEE. V lost 0 bases and J 6 bases, leaving 9 bases between the germline ends. This CDR3 reads CASSVGGVPGELFF. Here the CDR3 DNA reads TGTGCCAGCAGCGTAGGAGGTGTCCCCGGGGAGCTGTTTTTT.

This clone was detected only a few times. The chain joins TRBV5-6 to TRBJ2-3, with unresolved D. V was trimmed by 0 bases and J by 8 bases, leaving 10 bases between them. In germline, CDR1 is SGHDT, CDR2 YYEEEE. The CDR3 is 13 amino acids. Here the CDR3 reads CASSLARLGTQYF. The CDR3 DNA follows: TGTGCCAGCAGCTTGGCCCGTTTGGGTACGCAGTATTTT.

On this clone: This may arise from a read error, as a much more abundant clone is one base away. Other DNA variants within this sample encode the same CDR3. The rearrangement joins TRBV29-1 to TRBJ1-1, with D hard to call. Germline lookup yields CDR1 SQVTM and CDR2 ANQGSEA. This CDR3 comprises 9 residues. CDR3 nucleotides: TGCAGCGTGTACCCCGAAGCTTTTTTT. Amino acid sequence: CSVYPEAFF. Combining the CDR3 with reference TRBV29-1 and TRBJ1-1 gives the whole variable domain SAVISQKPSRDICQRGTSLTIQCQVDSQVTMMFWYRQQPGQSLTLIATANQGSEATYESGFVIDKFPISRPNLTFSTLTVSNMSPEDSSIYLCSVYPEAFFGQGTRLTVV.

This chain links TRBV4-3 with TRBJ1-2; unclear D gene. The CDR3 sequence is 14 residues long. The ends were cut back, 0 bases at V and 6 bases at J, with 11 bases in the middle. CDR1 is LGHNA, CDR2 YSLEER, per germline. CDR3 protein: CASSQDPRLDGYTF. The CDR3 DNA reads TGCGCCAGCAGCCAAGATCCGCGGTTAGATGGCTACACCTTC.

The chain has TRBV30 and TRBJ1-5, with D possibly matching TRBD1 (6 bases). The CDR3 spans 17 residues. The germline V gene encodes CDR1 GTSNPN and CDR2 SVGIG (reference sequence). Trimming removed 0 bases at V and 0 bases at J, with 15 bases between. The CDR3 DNA reads TGTGCCTGGAGTGTTGACAGGACGATGAATAGCAATCAGCCCCAGCATTTT. As protein: CAWSVDRTMNSNQPQHF.

This chain joins TRBV7-9 and TRBJ1-3; possible D gene TRBD1, 5 bases. Trimming pared 9 bases from V and 4 bases from J, leaving 10 bases between. Germline V gives CDR1 SEHNR, CDR2 FQNEAQ (reference sequence). The CDR3 is 12 amino acids. The CDR3 DNA is TGTGCCAGGCGGGGGAAAGGAAACACCATATATTTT. Its protein product is CARRGKGNTIYF.

This chain joins TRBV4-2 and TRBJ1-3; 7 bases are a match to TRBD1. V gave up 4 bases and J gave up 2 bases; unmatched junction bases: 11. CDR3 length: 17 amino acids. The germline gives CDR1 LGHNA, CDR2 YNFKEQ. CDR3 residues: CASSPRQGYGTGNTIYF. CDR3 in DNA: TGTGCCAGCAGCCCCCGACAGGGATACGGGACTGGAAACACCATATATTTT.

The rearrangement links TRBV7-3 to TRBJ2-3; D possibly corresponds to TRBD2 (5 bases). CDR1 and CDR2 (germline): SGHTA, FQGTGA. The CDR3 sequence is 15 residues long. Trimming left V 5 bases short and J 0 bases short, with 12 bases between. The CDR3 DNA reads TGTGCCAGCAGCGTGGGAGCGGCCAGCACAGATACGCAGTATTTT. It codes for CASSVGAASTDTQYF.

The gene calls are TRBV14 and TRBJ2-5, with 11 bases lining up with TRBD2. The CDR3 contains 15 residues. Germline values: CDR1 SGHDN, CDR2 FVKESK. Losses at the gene ends were 0 bases for V and 5 bases for J; bases not matched to a gene: 2. CDR3 sequence (DNA): TGTGCCAGCAGCCAAGAGGCTAGCGGGGGGGAGACCCAGTACTTC. Protein product: CASSQEASGGETQYF.

The rearrangement uses TRBV13 and TRBJ2-7; no clear D. This CDR3 region has 14 residues. Germline assignment: CDR1 PRHDT and CDR2 FYEKMQ (reference sequence). V was cut by 4 bases and J by 0 bases, with 10 bases left in between. The DNA of the CDR3 is TGTGCCAGCAGCTCAGTCGCCCCCTCCTACGAGCAGTACTTC. It codes for CASSSVAPSYEQYF.

This chain links TRBV6-5 with TRBJ2-7; 8 bases line up with TRBD2. The CDR3 length is 15 residues. Germline CDR1 is MNHEY and CDR2 is SVGAGI. V trimming: 5 bases; J trimming: 4 bases; junction bases outside the gene matches: 10. Here the CDR3 reads CASSPGGGRPYEQYF. Here the CDR3 DNA reads TGTGCCAGCAGTCCGGGAGGGGGGAGGCCTTACGAGCAGTACTTC.

The V call is TRBV5-1, the J call TRBJ2-5; 14 bases agree with TRBD2. The CDR3 sequence is 16 residues long. In germline, CDR1 is SGHRS, CDR2 YFSETQ. The junction had 2 bases not matched to a gene; V was cut back by 3 bases and J by 1 base. The DNA for the CDR3 is TGCGCCAGCAGCTCCGGGACTAGCGGGAGCCAAGAGACCCAGTACTTC. It translates to CASSSGTSGSQETQYF.

The V gene is TRBV19, the J gene TRBJ1-3; a weak D match, TRBD1 (6 bases). V shed 8 bases and J shed 0 bases, with 14 bases lying between them. Per the germline V gene, CDR1 is LNHDA and CDR2 is SQIVND (reference sequence). The CDR3 runs 15 residues. The CDR3 nucleotides are TGTGCCAGTCGGTTAGACAGGACCTCTGGAAACACCATATATTTT. This codes for CASRLDRTSGNTIYF. The complete variable domain, with remaining parts taken from reference TRBV19 and TRBJ1-3, reads DGGITQSPKYLFRKEGQNVTLSCEQNLNHDAMYWYRQDPGQGLRLIYYSQIVNDFQKGDIAEGYSVSREKKESFPLTVTSAQKNPTAFYLCASRLDRTSGNTIYFGEGSWLTVV.

The chain has TRBV6-1 and TRBJ1-1, with D maybe TRBD1 (6 bases). CDR1 MNHNS and CDR2 SASEGT come from the germline V gene. This CDR3 is built from 15 residues. V was shortened by 5 bases and J by 4 bases, with 17 bases between the two germline ends. CDR3: CASSSNRATSTEAFF. The CDR3 DNA reads as TGTGCCAGCAGTTCAAACAGGGCCACCTCCACTGAAGCTTTCTTT.